The rows below give T cell receptor beta chains drawn from one sample of a study of OX40 agonist ivuxolimab in advanced cancers. The method was immunoSEQ multiplex PCR; TCRdb's version includes in-frame clones alone and lacks a portion of them. Counted here are more than 55,000 clones, more than 80% occurring once; the ten biggest clones make up 14%. The input for sequencing was CD4+ or CD8+ T cells sorted from blood, taken in a trial of the OX40 agonist ivuxolimab. The receptors originated from an adult with an advanced solid tumor such as melanoma, head and neck, liver or kidney cancer. The CDR3 runs from the conserved cysteine through the conserved F or W. The D gene is left open where the match is weak. Only part of the rows carry a size: once, few, many, or a class if the clone is expanded.

j_call: TRBJ2-2; v_call: TRBV28; d_call: -; clone_size: -; cdr3_nt: TGTGCCAGCAGTTTAGCCTCCCGGGAGCTGTTTTTT; cdr3_aa: CASSLASRELFF
j_call: TRBJ2-5; v_call: TRBV7-2; d_call: -; clone_size: -; cdr3_nt: TGTGCCAGCAGCTTTTTAGGGCAACGGGGGCGCGAGACCCAGTACTTC; cdr3_aa: CASSFLGQRGRETQYF
j_call: TRBJ2-3; v_call: TRBV6-1; d_call: TRBD1; clone_size: -; cdr3_nt: TGTGCCAGCACACGCGACAGGGGAACAGATACGCAGTATTTT; cdr3_aa: CASTRDRGTDTQYF
j_call: TRBJ2-3; v_call: TRBV7-3; d_call: -; clone_size: -; cdr3_nt: TGTGCCAGCAGCTTAATCTCAGGGACCCCAGGCACAGATACGCAGTATTTT; cdr3_aa: CASSLISGTPGTDTQYF
j_call: TRBJ2-7; v_call: TRBV5-4; d_call: TRBD2; clone_size: -; cdr3_nt: TGTGCCAGCAGCTTAAGAAGCGGGAGGGCCGGGGGCCACGAGCAGTACTTC; cdr3_aa: CASSLRSGRAGGHEQYF
j_call: TRBJ1-2; v_call: TRBV2; d_call: -; clone_size: few; cdr3_nt: TGTGCCAGCAGTGAAGCGCTTACGGAAAACTTC; cdr3_aa: CASSEALTENF
j_call: TRBJ2-4; v_call: TRBV23-1; d_call: -; clone_size: -; cdr3_nt: TGCGCCAGCAGTGAGGCGGTCAAGAGACTACACAAAAACATTCAGTACTTC; cdr3_aa: CASSEAVKRLHKNIQYF
j_call: TRBJ2-7; v_call: TRBV5-1; d_call: TRBD2; clone_size: -; cdr3_nt: TGCGCCAGCAGCTTAGACACTAGCGGGGCGGGGGAGCAGTACTTC; cdr3_aa: CASSLDTSGAGEQYF
j_call: TRBJ2-1; v_call: TRBV28; d_call: TRBD2; clone_size: -; cdr3_nt: TGTGCCAGCAGTATCTCTTCTGGACTAGCGGGCAATGAGCAGTTCTTC; cdr3_aa: CASSISSGLAGNEQFF
j_call: TRBJ1-4; v_call: TRBV6-5; d_call: -; clone_size: -; cdr3_nt: TGTGCCAGCAGCCTCGGACAGACGGAAGGAGAAAAACTGTTTTTT; cdr3_aa: CASSLGQTEGEKLFF
j_call: TRBJ1-3; v_call: TRBV12-1; d_call: -; clone_size: -; cdr3_nt: TGTGCCAGCAGCTTGAGGACAGCTGGAAACACCATATATTTT; cdr3_aa: CASSLRTAGNTIYF
j_call: TRBJ2-1; v_call: TRBV7-3; d_call: TRBD2; clone_size: -; cdr3_nt: TGTGCCAGCAGCGGGGGACTAGCCGATTTTTGGTCCTACAATGAGCAGTTCTTC; cdr3_aa: CASSGGLADFWSYNEQFF
j_call: TRBJ2-7; v_call: TRBV6-5; d_call: -; clone_size: -; cdr3_nt: TGTGCCACCCAACGGCACAGCCACTACGAGCAGTACTTC; cdr3_aa: CATQRHSHYEQYF
j_call: TRBJ1-5; v_call: TRBV19; d_call: -; clone_size: -; cdr3_nt: TGTGCCAGTAGTATAGGGGGTCGGGATCAGCCCCAGCATTTT; cdr3_aa: CASSIGGRDQPQHF
j_call: TRBJ2-2; v_call: TRBV9; d_call: -; clone_size: -; cdr3_nt: TGTGCCAGCAGCGGGCCGAACACCGGGGAGCTGTTTTTT; cdr3_aa: CASSGPNTGELFF
j_call: TRBJ2-7; v_call: TRBV5-1; d_call: -; clone_size: -; cdr3_nt: TGCGCCAGCAGCTATGGACGTAGTGTGCCGCACGAATACGAGCAGTACTTC; cdr3_aa: CASSYGRSVPHEYEQYF
j_call: TRBJ1-1; v_call: TRBV14; d_call: TRBD1; clone_size: -; cdr3_nt: TGTGCCAGCAGCCGACAACAGGGGGCCCTCACTGAAGCTTTCTTT; cdr3_aa: CASSRQQGALTEAFF
j_call: TRBJ2-5; v_call: TRBV25-1; d_call: TRBD1; clone_size: -; cdr3_nt: TGTGCCAGCACTGGGACAGAATTCGGGGAGACCCAGTACTTC; cdr3_aa: CASTGTEFGETQYF
j_call: TRBJ2-2; v_call: TRBV6-6; d_call: TRBD2; clone_size: -; cdr3_nt: TGTGCCAGCAGTTACGGGGGACTAGCTAACACCGGGGAGCTGTTTTTT; cdr3_aa: CASSYGGLANTGELFF
j_call: TRBJ2-7; v_call: TRBV19; d_call: TRBD2; clone_size: -; cdr3_nt: TGTGCCAGTAGTAGAAGCGGGGGGTCCTACGAGCAGTACTTC; cdr3_aa: CASSRSGGSYEQYF
j_call: TRBJ2-7; v_call: TRBV6-5; d_call: -; clone_size: -; cdr3_nt: TGTGCCAGCAGTACCACGGGACAATCCCCCTACGAGCAGTACTTC; cdr3_aa: CASSTTGQSPYEQYF
j_call: TRBJ1-5; v_call: TRBV30; d_call: -; clone_size: -; cdr3_nt: TGTGCCTGGAGTTATAAACAGGGTTTGACTAGCAATCAGCCCCAGCATTTT; cdr3_aa: CAWSYKQGLTSNQPQHF
j_call: TRBJ2-7; v_call: TRBV29-1; d_call: TRBD1; clone_size: -; cdr3_nt: TGCAGCGTGAAACCCCCCGGGACAGGCCCCTACGAGCAGTACTTC; cdr3_aa: CSVKPPGTGPYEQYF
j_call: TRBJ1-1; v_call: TRBV11-3; d_call: -; clone_size: -; cdr3_nt: TGTGCCAGCAGCTTACGGTGGGGCCAGGCTAACACTGAAGCTTTCTTT; cdr3_aa: CASSLRWGQANTEAFF
j_call: TRBJ2-7; v_call: TRBV7-3; d_call: -; clone_size: -; cdr3_nt: TGTGCCAGCAGCTTCTTAGGGATGGGCGAGCAGTACTTC; cdr3_aa: CASSFLGMGEQYF
j_call: TRBJ2-1; v_call: TRBV27; d_call: TRBD2; clone_size: -; cdr3_nt: TGTGCCAGCAGTTTTTTTAGCGGGAGACTCTACAATGAGCAGTTCTTC; cdr3_aa: CASSFFSGRLYNEQFF
j_call: TRBJ1-3; v_call: TRBV7-9; d_call: -; clone_size: -; cdr3_nt: TGTGCCAGCAGCTTGTTGGGCTCTGGAAACACCATATATTTT; cdr3_aa: CASSLLGSGNTIYF
j_call: TRBJ2-7; v_call: TRBV7-6; d_call: TRBD2; clone_size: -; cdr3_nt: TGTGCCAGCAGCTTGGGGAGGGCCGAGCAGTACTTC; cdr3_aa: CASSLGRAEQYF
j_call: TRBJ2-7; v_call: TRBV28; d_call: TRBD2; clone_size: -; cdr3_nt: TGTGCCAGCAGTGACTCCGGGACTAGACCCTACGAGCAGTACTTC; cdr3_aa: CASSDSGTRPYEQYF
j_call: TRBJ2-3; v_call: TRBV11-2; d_call: TRBD2; clone_size: -; cdr3_nt: TGTGCCAGCAGCTTCCTAAGCGGGGCCCGCACAGATACGCAGTATTTT; cdr3_aa: CASSFLSGARTDTQYF